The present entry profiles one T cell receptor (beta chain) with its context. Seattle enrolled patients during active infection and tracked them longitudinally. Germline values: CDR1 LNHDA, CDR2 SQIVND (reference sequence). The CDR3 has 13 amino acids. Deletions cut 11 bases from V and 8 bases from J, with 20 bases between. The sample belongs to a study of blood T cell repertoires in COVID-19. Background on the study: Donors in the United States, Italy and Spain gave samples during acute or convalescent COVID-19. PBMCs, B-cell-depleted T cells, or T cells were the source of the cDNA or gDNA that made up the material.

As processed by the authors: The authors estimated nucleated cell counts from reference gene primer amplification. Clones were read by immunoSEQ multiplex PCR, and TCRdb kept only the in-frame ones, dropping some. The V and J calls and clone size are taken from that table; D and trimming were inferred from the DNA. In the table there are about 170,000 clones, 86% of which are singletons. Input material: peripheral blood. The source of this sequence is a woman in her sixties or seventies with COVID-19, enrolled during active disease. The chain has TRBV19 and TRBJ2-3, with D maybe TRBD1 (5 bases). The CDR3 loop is CAPFLDTASTQYF. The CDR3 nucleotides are TGTGCCCCCTTCCTGGACACCGCATCTACGCAGTATTTT.